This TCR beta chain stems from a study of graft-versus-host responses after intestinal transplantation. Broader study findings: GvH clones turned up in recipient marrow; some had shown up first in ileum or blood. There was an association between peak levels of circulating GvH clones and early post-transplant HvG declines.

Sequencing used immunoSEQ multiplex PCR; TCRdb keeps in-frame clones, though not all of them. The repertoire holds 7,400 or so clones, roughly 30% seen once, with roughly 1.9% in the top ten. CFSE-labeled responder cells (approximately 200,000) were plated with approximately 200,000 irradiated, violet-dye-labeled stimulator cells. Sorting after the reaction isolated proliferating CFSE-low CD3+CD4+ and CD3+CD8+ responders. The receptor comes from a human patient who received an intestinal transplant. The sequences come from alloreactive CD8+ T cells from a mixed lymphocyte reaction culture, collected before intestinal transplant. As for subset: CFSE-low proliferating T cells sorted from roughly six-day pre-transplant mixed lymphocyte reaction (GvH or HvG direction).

Written as DNA, the CDR3 is TGTGCCAGCAGTTTATACCGGACGGGGTACGAGCAGTACTTC. Its translation: CASSLYRTGYEQYF. J is TRBJ2-7 and V is TRBV27; D perhaps matches TRBD2 (5 bases). V lost 1 base and J lost 4, with 11 bases in between. Germline V gives CDR1 MNHEY, CDR2 SMNVEV (reference sequence). The CDR3 is made up of 14 amino acids.